This TCR beta chain was documented in a study of technical replicates of blood from a few donors. TCRdb's table, derived via immunoSEQ multiplex PCR, lists solely in-frame clones and lacks some. Among about 14,000 clones listed, roughly four fifths were seen once. The germline V and J ends were trimmed by 8 bases and 0 bases, with 14 bases remaining between them. Germline-derived CDR1 and CDR2 are LNHNV and YYDKDF (reference sequence). The CDR3 sequence is 15 residues long. This TCR was sampled from a human donor in good health. The specimen was PBMCs. V usage is TRBV15 and J usage is TRBJ1-5, with TRBD1 as a possible D gene (6 bases). For the CDR3, the DNA is TGTGCCACCTCATGGGGGCCTTATAGCAATCAGCCCCAGCATTTT. Protein: CATSWGPYSNQPQHF.